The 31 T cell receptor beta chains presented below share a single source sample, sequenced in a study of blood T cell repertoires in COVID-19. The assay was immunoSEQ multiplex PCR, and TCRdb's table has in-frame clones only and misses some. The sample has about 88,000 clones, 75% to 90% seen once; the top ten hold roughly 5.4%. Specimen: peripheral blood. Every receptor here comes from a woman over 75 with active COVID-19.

The CDR3 region has the DNA TGTGCCAGCAGTTACGAAGGGACAGCCTACAATGAGCAGTTCTTC. Amino acid sequence: CASSYEGTAYNEQFF. The rearrangement joins TRBV6-5 to TRBJ2-1; 7 nucleotides align to TRBD1. Per the germline V gene, CDR1 is MNHEY and CDR2 is SVGAGI. The V gene end was trimmed by 2 bases and the J gene end by 2 bases; junction bases not matched to a gene: 3. This CDR3 is 15 amino acids long.

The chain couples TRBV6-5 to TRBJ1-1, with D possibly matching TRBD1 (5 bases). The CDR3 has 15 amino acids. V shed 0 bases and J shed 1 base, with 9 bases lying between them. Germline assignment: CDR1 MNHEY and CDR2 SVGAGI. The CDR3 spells CASSYSAGSNTEAFF. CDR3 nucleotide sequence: TGTGCCAGCAGTTACTCGGCAGGGTCGAACACTGAAGCTTTCTTT.

CDR3: CASSPTSGGTNTGELFF. In nucleotides, the CDR3 is TGTGCCAGCAGCCCGACTAGCGGGGGTACGAACACCGGGGAGCTGTTTTTT. V gene TRBV4-2 combines with J gene TRBJ2-2, with 12 bases matching TRBD2. The V gene end was trimmed by 4 bases and the J gene end by 0 bases; junction bases not matched to a gene: 3. Looked up from germline, CDR1 is LGHNA and CDR2 is YNFKEQ. This CDR3 is built from 17 residues.

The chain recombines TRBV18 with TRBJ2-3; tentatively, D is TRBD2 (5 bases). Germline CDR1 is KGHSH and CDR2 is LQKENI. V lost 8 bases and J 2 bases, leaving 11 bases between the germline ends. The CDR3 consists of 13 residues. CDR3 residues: CASQDGVTDTQYF. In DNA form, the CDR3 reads TGTGCCAGCCAAGACGGGGTCACAGATACGCAGTATTTT.

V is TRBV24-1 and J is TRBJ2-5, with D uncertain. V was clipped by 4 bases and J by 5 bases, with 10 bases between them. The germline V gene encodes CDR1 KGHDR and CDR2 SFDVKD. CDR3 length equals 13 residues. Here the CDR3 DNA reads TGTGCCACCAGTGACCCATCGAGGGAGACCCAGTACTTC. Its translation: CATSDPSRETQYF.

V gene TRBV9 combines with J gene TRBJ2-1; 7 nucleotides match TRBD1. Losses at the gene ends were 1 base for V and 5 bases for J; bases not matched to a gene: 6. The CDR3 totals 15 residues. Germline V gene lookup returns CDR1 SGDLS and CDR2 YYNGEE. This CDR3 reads CASSVSDRVNNEQFF. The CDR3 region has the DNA TGTGCCAGCAGCGTAAGCGACAGGGTTAACAATGAGCAGTTCTTC.

CDR3 residues: CASSLLRDISTDTQYF. As DNA, the CDR3 is TGTGCCAGCAGCTTGTTAAGGGACATCAGCACAGATACGCAGTATTTT. This rearrangement joins TRBV5-6 to TRBJ2-3, with D possibly being TRBD1 (6 bases). The V gene's germline CDR1 is SGHDT and CDR2 YYEEEE. The CDR3 sequence is 16 residues long. V dropped 1 base and J dropped 0 bases, with 12 bases sitting between them.

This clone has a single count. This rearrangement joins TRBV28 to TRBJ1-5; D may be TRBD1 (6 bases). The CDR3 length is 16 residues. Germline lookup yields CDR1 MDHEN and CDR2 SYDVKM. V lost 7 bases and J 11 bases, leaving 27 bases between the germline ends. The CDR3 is CASTETRGQGFGSQHF. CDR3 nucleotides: TGTGCCAGCACCGAAACCAGGGGACAAGGCTTCGGTTCCCAGCATTTT.

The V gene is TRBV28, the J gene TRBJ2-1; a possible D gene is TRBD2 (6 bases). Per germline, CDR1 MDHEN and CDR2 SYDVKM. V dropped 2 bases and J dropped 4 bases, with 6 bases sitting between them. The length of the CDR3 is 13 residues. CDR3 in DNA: TGTGCCAGCAGTTTAGGACTATACAATGAGCAGTTCTTC. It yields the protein CASSLGLYNEQFF.

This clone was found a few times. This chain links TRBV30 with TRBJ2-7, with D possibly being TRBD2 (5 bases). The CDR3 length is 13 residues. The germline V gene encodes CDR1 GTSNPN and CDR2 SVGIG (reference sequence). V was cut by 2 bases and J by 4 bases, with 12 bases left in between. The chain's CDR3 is CAWSPTREYEQYF. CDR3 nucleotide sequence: TGTGCCTGGAGTCCAACTAGAGAGTACGAGCAGTACTTC.

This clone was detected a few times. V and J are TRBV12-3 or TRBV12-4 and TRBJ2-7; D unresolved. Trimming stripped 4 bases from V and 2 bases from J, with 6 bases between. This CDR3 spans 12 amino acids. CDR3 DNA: TGTGCCAGCAGTTGGCAGACCTACGAGCAGTACTTC. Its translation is CASSWQTYEQYF.

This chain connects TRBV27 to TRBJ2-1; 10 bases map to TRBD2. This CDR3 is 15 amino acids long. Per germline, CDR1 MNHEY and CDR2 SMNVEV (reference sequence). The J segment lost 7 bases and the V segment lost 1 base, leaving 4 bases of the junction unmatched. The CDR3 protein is CASSLLLAGNNEQFF. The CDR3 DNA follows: TGTGCCAGCAGTTTATTACTAGCGGGAAATAATGAGCAGTTCTTC.

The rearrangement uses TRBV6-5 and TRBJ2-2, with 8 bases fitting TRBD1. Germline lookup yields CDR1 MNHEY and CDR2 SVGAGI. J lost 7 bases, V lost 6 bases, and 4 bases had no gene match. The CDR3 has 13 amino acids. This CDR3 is CASSPRGRGELFF. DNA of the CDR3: TGTGCCAGCAGCCCCAGGGGGCGCGGGGAGCTGTTTTTT.

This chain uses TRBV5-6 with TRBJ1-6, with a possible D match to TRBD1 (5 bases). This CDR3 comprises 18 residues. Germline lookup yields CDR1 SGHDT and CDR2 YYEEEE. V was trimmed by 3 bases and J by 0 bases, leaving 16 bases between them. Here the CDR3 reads CASSSGLQVPSYNSPLHF. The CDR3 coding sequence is TGTGCCAGCAGCTCGGGACTGCAGGTCCCCTCCTATAATTCACCCCTCCACTTT. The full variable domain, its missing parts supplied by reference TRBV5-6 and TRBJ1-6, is DAGVTQSPTHLIKTRGQQVTLRCSPKSGHDTVSWYQQALGQGPQFIFQYYEEEERQRGNFPDRFSGHQFPNYSSELNVNALLLGDSALYLCASSSGLQVPSYNSPLHFGNGTRLTVT.

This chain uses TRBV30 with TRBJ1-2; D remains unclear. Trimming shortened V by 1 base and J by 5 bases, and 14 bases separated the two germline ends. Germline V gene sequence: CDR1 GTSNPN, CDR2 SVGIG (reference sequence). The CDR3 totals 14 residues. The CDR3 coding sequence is TGTGCCTGGAGTGAATTGGGAGCACTTTATGGCTACACCTTC. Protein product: CAWSELGALYGYTF.

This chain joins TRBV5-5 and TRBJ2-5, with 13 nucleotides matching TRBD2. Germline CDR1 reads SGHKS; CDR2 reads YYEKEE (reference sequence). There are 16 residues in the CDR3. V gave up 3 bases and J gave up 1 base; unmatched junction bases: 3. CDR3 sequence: CASSSGLAGAQETQYF. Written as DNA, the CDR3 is TGTGCCAGCAGCTCCGGACTAGCGGGAGCCCAAGAGACCCAGTACTTC.

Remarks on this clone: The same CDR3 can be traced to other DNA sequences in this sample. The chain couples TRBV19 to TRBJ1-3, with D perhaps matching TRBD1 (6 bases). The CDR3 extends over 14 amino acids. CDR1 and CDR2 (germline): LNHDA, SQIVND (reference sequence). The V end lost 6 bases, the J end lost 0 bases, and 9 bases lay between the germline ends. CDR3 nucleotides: TGTGCCAGTAGCGGACAGTACTCTGGAAACACCATATATTTT. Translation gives CASSGQYSGNTIYF.

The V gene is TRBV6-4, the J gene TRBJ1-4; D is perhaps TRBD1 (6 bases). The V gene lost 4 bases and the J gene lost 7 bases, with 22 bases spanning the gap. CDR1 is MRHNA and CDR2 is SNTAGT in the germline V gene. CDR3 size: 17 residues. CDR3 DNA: TGTGCCAGCAGTGTCACCGGGACACCGGCATTGAGTGAAAAACTGTTTTTT. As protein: CASSVTGTPALSEKLFF.

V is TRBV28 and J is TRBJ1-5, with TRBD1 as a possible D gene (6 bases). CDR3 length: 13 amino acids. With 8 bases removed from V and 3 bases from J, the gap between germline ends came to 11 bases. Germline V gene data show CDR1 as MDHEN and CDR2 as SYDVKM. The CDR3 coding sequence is TGTGCCAGCTTCGGACAGCCCAATCAGCCCCAGCATTTT. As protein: CASFGQPNQPQHF.

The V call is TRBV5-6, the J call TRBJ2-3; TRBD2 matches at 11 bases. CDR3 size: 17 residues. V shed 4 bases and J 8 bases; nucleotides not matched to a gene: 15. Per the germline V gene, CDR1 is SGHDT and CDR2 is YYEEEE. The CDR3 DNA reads TGTGCCAGCAGCCCCCTTAGCGGGAGGGCCGAAGGGGGTACGCAGTATTTT. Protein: CASSPLSGRAEGGTQYF.

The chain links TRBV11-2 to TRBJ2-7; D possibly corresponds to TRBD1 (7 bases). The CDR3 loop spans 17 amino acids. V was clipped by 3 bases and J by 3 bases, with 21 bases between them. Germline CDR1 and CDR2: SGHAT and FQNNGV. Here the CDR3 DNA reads TGTGCCAGCAGCTTTAGCCCCGACAGGGCGCGGGACTACGAGCAGTACTTC. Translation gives CASSFSPDRARDYEQYF.

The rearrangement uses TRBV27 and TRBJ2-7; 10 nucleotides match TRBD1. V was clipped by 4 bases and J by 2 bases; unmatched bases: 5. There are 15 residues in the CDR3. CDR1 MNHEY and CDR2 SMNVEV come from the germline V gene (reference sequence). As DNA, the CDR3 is TGTGCCAGCAGTTCTCCGGGACAGGGGCCCTACGAGCAGTACTTC. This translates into CASSSPGQGPYEQYF.

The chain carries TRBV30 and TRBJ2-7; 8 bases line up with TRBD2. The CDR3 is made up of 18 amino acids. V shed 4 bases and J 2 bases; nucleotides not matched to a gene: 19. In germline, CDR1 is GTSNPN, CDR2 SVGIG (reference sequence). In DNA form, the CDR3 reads TGTGCCTGGACCGTCTCCCCCTTTGCGGGAGGAGGCCCCTACGAGCAGTACTTC. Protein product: CAWTVSPFAGGGPYEQYF.

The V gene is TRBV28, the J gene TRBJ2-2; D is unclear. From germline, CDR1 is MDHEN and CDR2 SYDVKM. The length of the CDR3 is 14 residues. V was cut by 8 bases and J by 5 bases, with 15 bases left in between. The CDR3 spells CASSPKIHTGELFF. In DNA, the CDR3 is TGTGCCAGCTCCCCTAAGATCCATACCGGGGAGCTGTTTTTT.

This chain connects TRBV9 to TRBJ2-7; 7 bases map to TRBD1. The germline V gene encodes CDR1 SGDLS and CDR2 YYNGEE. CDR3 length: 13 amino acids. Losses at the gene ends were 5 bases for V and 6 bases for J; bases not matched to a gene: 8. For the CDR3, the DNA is TGTGCCAGCAGTGACACTACAGGGGTCGAGCAGTACTTC. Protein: CASSDTTGVEQYF.

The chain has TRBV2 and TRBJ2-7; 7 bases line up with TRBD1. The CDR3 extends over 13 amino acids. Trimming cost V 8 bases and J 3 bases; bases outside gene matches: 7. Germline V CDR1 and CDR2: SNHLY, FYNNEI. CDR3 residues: CASLRDRSYEQYF. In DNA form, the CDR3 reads TGTGCCAGCCTCCGGGACAGAAGCTACGAGCAGTACTTC.

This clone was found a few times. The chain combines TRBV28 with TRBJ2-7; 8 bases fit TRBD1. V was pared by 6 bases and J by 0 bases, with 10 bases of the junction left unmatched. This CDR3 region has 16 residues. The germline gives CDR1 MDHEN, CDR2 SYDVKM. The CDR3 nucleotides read TGTGCCAGCAGGATCAGAGGGACAGGTGACTCCTACGAGCAGTACTTC. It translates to CASRIRGTGDSYEQYF. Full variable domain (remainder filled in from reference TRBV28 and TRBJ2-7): DVKVTQSSRYLVKRTGEKVFLECVQDMDHENMFWYRQDPGLGLRLIYFSYDVKMKEKGDIPEGYSVSREKKERFSLILESASTNQTSMYLCASRIRGTGDSYEQYFGPGTRLTVT.

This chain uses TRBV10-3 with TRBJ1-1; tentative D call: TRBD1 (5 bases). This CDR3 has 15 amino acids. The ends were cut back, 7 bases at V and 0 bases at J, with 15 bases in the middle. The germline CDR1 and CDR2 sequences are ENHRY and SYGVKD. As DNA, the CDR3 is TGTGCCATCACCCCGGGGGGTCTTATGAACACTGAAGCTTTCTTT. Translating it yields CAITPGGLMNTEAFF.

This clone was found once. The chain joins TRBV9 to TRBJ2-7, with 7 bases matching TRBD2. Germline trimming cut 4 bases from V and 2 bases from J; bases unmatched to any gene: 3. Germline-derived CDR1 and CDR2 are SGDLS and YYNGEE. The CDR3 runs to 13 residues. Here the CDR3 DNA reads TGTGCCAGCAGCCCCGCGGGGGCCTACGAGCAGTACTTC. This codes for CASSPAGAYEQYF.

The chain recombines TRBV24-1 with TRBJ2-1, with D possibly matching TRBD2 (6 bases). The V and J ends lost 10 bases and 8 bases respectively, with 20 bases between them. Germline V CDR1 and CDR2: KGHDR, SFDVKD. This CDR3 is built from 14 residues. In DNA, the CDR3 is TGTGCCACGAGGCCCCGGGAGTATAGTGATGAGCAGTTCTTC. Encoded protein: CATRPREYSDEQFF.

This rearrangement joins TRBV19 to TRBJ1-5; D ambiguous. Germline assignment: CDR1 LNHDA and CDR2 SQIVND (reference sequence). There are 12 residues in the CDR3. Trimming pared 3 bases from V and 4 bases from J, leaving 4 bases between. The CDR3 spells CASSIYNQPQHF. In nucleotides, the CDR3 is TGTGCCAGTAGTATCTATAATCAGCCCCAGCATTTT.